A single sample gave rise to the 27 T cell receptor beta chains below, sequenced in a study of esophageal squamous cell carcinoma under preoperative chemotherapy. TCRdb reanalysed the PCR reads using MiXCR and keeps one entry per CDR3 protein. The sample has tens of thousands of distinct CDR3 sequences, 40% to 60% seen once. The time point here: before preoperative PTX-NDP chemotherapy. The specimen was collected from a patient given preoperative chemotherapy. The receptor set was obtained from a human donor with esophageal squamous cell carcinoma. The donor label of this sample is uncertain.

This clonotype was seen just once. One end of the junction varies from germline; a read error may be responsible. This sequence joins TRBV6-8 and TRBJ2-4; D possibly corresponds to TRBD2 (5 bases). The CDR3 is 16 amino acids. Germline V lookup: CDR1 MNHGY, CDR2 SAAAGT. CDR3 nucleotide sequence: TGTGCCTGCAGTCTAGCCCGGCCAGGAGGCAAAGACATGCAGTACTTT. It codes for CACSLARPGGKDMQYF.

This chain connects TRBV7-2 to TRBJ2-5; D uncertain. Trimming left V 5 bases short and J 2 bases short, with 12 bases between. Germline CDR1 SGHTA, CDR2 FQGNSA. The CDR3 has 14 amino acids. The CDR3 spells CASSPGAAQETQYF. For the CDR3, the DNA is TGTGCCAGCAGCCCCGGCGCAGCTCAAGAGACCCAGTACTTC.

V usage is TRBV7-3 and J usage is TRBJ2-1; no clear D gene. The CDR3 has 15 amino acids. Germline assignment: CDR1 SGHTA and CDR2 FQGTGA. Between the trimmed V and J ends, which lost 5 bases and 4 bases, there was a span of 15 bases. The DNA of the CDR3 is TGTGCCAGCAGCCCCCTAAGGGTAGGTTACAATGAGCAGTTCTTC. This sequence encodes CASSPLRVGYNEQFF.

As for this clonotype: This clone may be a read error of a much larger clone one base away. The rearrangement uses TRBV10-3 and TRBJ2-5, with 11 bases matching TRBD2. The germline V gene encodes CDR1 ENHRY and CDR2 SYGVKD. The CDR3 sequence is 14 residues long. V gave up 5 bases and J gave up 11 bases; unmatched junction bases: 10. The chain's CDR3 is CAISTSGSTDEQYF. CDR3 nucleotides: TGTGCCATCAGTACTAGCGGGAGTACAGATGAGCAGTACTTC.

The V call is TRBV7-6, the J call TRBJ2-2; 11 positions agree with TRBD2. The CDR3 extends over 17 amino acids. Germline V gene sequence: CDR1 SGHVS, CDR2 FNYEAQ. V dropped 6 bases and J dropped 16; count of bases not matched to a gene: 22. CDR3 in DNA: TGTGCCAGCAGTTTTCTAGCGGGAGGTGTGAACACCGGGACGCAGTTTTTT. It codes for CASSFLAGGVNTGTQFF.

The rearrangement links TRBV7-3 to TRBJ2-4, with TRBD2 identical over 7 bases. V gave up 3 bases and J gave up 10 bases; unmatched junction bases: 18. CDR1 and CDR2 from the germline V gene are SGHTA and FQGTGA. This CDR3 is built from 17 residues. The CDR3 DNA reads TGTGCCAGCAGCTTGGGGCCGGGGGGACGTGACAAAGAGATTCAGTACTTC. Amino acids: CASSLGPGGRDKEIQYF.

The J gene is TRBJ2-1, the V gene TRBV7-2, with 10 bases aligning to TRBD2. This CDR3 has 14 amino acids. V lost 3 bases, J lost 7 bases, and 3 bases stayed unmatched. Germline V CDR1 and CDR2: SGHTA, FQGNSA. CDR3 loop: CASSFSGGINEQFF. DNA of the CDR3: TGTGCCAGCAGCTTTAGCGGGGGGATTAATGAGCAGTTCTTC. Looking up the rest from reference TRBV7-2 and TRBJ2-1 gives the full variable domain: GAGVSQSPSNKVTEKGKDVELRCDPISGHTALYWYRQSLGQGLEFLIYFQGNSAPDKSGLPSDRFSAERTGGSVSTLTIQRTQQEDSAVYLCASSFSGGINEQFFGPGTRLTVL.

This clonotype has at least ten counts. This chain connects TRBV12-3 or TRBV12-4 to TRBJ2-5; weak D call: TRBD1 (7 bases). Deletions cut 6 bases from V and 11 bases from J, with 22 bases between. This CDR3 contains 14 residues. The CDR3 coding sequence is TGTGCCAGCAGGTGGACGGGGGACAGTGGGCCGCAGTACTTC. Encoded protein: CASRWTGDSGPQYF.

This clonotype showed up just a few times. The rearrangement joins TRBV25-1 to TRBJ2-5; D might be TRBD1 (5 bases). Trimming left V 3 bases short and J 3 bases short, with 14 bases between. This CDR3 region has 15 residues. Looked up from germline, CDR1 is MGHDK and CDR2 is SYGVNS. The CDR3 loop is CASSEKGAPKETQYF. The CDR3 coding sequence is TGTGCCAGCAGTGAGAAAGGGGCCCCGAAAGAGACCCAGTACTTC.

The rearrangement links TRBV7-9 to TRBJ2-1; D may match TRBD1 or TRBD2 (5 bases each). Germline loops: CDR1 SEHNR, CDR2 FQNEAQ (reference sequence). The ends were cut back, 6 bases at V and 4 bases at J, with 10 bases in the middle. This CDR3 comprises 13 residues. CDR3 loop: CASSRGEYNEQFF. CDR3 coding DNA: TGTGCCAGCAGTAGGGGAGAATACAATGAGCAGTTCTTC.

The chain carries TRBV7-8 and TRBJ2-1; D unclear. V was shortened by 1 base and J by 2 bases, with 9 bases between the two germline ends. CDR3 size: 15 residues. Germline V CDR1 and CDR2: SGHVS, FQNEAQ. CDR3: CASSLGDDPYNEQFF. As DNA, the CDR3 is TGTGCCAGCAGCTTAGGAGATGACCCCTACAATGAGCAGTTCTTC.

Only a few counts were recorded for this clonotype. The chain links TRBV19 to TRBJ1-4, with D unclear. The CDR3 spans 13 residues. The ends were cut back, 5 bases at V and 8 bases at J, with 12 bases in the middle. CDR1 LNHDA and CDR2 SQIVND come from the germline V gene (reference sequence). The CDR3 loop reads CASSGVGGEKLFF. CDR3 DNA sequence: TGTGCCAGTAGTGGGGTTGGAGGCGAAAAACTGTTTTTT.

Concerning this clonotype itself: The CDR3 end shows no conserved phenylalanine or tryptophan, and so a read error is likely. The V gene is TRBV7-3, the J gene TRBJ2-5, with TRBD2 as a possible D gene (7 bases). The ends were cut back, 3 bases at V and 3 bases at J, with 20 bases in the middle. The CDR3 loop spans 17 amino acids. In germline, CDR1 is SGHTA, CDR2 FQGTGA. As DNA, the CDR3 is TGTGCCAGCAGCTTGGGGCCGGGGGGAGGGGACAAAGAGACCCAGTACTTA. Its protein is CASSLGPGGGDKETQYL.

The genes are TRBV7-2 and TRBJ2-4; 8 bases match TRBD2. The length of the CDR3 is 16 residues. V gave up 0 bases and J gave up 13 bases; unmatched junction bases: 14. CDR1 is SGHTA and CDR2 is FQGNSA in the germline V gene. DNA of the CDR3: TGTGCCAGCAGCTTAGCGGGGCGGGGGGCCCAAAAGATCCAGTACTTC. Residues: CASSLAGRGAQKIQYF.

This sequence joins TRBV5-1 and TRBJ2-7; TRBD1 is a possible D gene (6 bases). Trimming left V 1 base short and J 4 bases short, with 9 bases between. Germline assignment: CDR1 SGHRS and CDR2 YFSETQ. This CDR3 is built from 13 residues. CDR3 in DNA: TGCGCCAGCAGCTTGCCAGGGGAGTACGAGCAGTACTTC. This encodes CASSLPGEYEQYF.

The gene calls are TRBV11-3 and TRBJ1-4, with a tentative D call TRBD1 (5 bases). Germline CDR1 SGHNT, CDR2 YENEEA. The ends were cut back, 0 bases at V and 11 bases at J, with 10 bases in the middle. CDR3 length: 13 residues. CDR3 DNA: TGTGCCAGCAGCTTAGATCGACAGCAGAAACTGTTTTTT. It specifies CASSLDRQQKLFF.

Points on this clonotype: One end of the junction varies from germline; a read error may be responsible. This sequence joins TRBV7-4 and TRBJ2-2; D assignment may be TRBD1 or TRBD2 (5 bases each). The germline V gene has CDR1 SGHVT and CDR2 SQSDAQ. The CDR3 extends over 15 amino acids. The CDR3: CASSRKAANTGALFF. CDR3 in DNA: TGTGCCAGCAGCCGGAAGGCTGCGAACACCGGGGCGCTGTTTTTT. The full variable domain, its missing parts supplied by reference TRBV7-4 and TRBJ2-2, is GAGVSQSPRYKVAKRGRDVALRCDSISGHVTLYWYRQTLGQGSEVLTYSQSDAQRDKSGRPSGRFSAERPERSVSTLKIQRTEQGDSAVYLCASSRKAANTGALFFGEGSRLTVL.

The chain has TRBV12-3 or TRBV12-4 and TRBJ2-4; tentatively, D is TRBD1 (5 bases). This CDR3 contains 14 residues. Here the CDR3 reads CAGPGRGAKEIQYF. CDR3 in DNA: TGTGCGGGGCCCGGGCGCGGTGCCAAAGAGATCCAGTACTTC.

This clonotype was observed at least ten times. CDR3: CASSLTRNEQYF. In DNA form, the CDR3 reads TGTGCCAGCAGCCTAACTAGAAACGAGCAGTACTTC. The gene calls are TRBV6-6 and TRBJ2-7, with D perhaps matching TRBD2 (5 bases). CDR3 length: 12 amino acids. Germline values: CDR1 MNHNY, CDR2 SVGAGI (reference sequence). V gave up 6 bases and J gave up 5 bases, with 11 bases separating them.

This clonotype has a single count. The chain combines TRBV7-2 with TRBJ2-1; 9 positions match TRBD2. Germline CDR1 reads SGHTA; CDR2 reads FQGNSA. This CDR3 comprises 13 residues. V was clipped by 6 bases and J by 6 bases; unmatched bases: 3. CDR3 nucleotide sequence: TGTGCCAGCAGGGCAGCGGGGGGCAATGAGCAGTTCTTC. It yields the protein CASRAAGGNEQFF.

The gene calls are TRBV7-8 and TRBJ2-1; no firm D call. From germline, CDR1 is SGHVS and CDR2 FQNEAQ. V gave up 5 bases and J gave up 6 bases, with 5 bases separating them. The CDR3 has 11 residues. CDR3 region: CASSGFNEQFF. CDR3 sequence (DNA): TGTGCCAGCAGCGGATTCAATGAGCAGTTCTTC.

This clonotype was seen ten or more times. One end of the junction does not line up with germline, which may come from a read error. The chain combines TRBV7-2 with TRBJ2-3; D may be TRBD2 (7 bases). Germline CDR1 is SGHTA and CDR2 is FQGNSA. The CDR3 is 16 residues long. The CDR3 coding sequence is TGTGCCAGCAGCCCACAGGGAGGGAGAGGGAAAGATACCCAGTATTTC. Its translation: CASSPQGGRGKDTQYF.

This clonotype was seen just once. The junction does not match germline at one end; this may be a read error. The chain recombines TRBV7-8 with TRBJ2-3; 8 nucleotides match TRBD2. This CDR3 has 14 residues. Germline V gene data show CDR1 as SGHVS and CDR2 as FQNEAQ. The CDR3 loop is CAGSLAGGQDTQYF. CDR3 DNA sequence: TGTGCGGGGAGCTTGGCGGGAGGCCAAGATACGCAGTACTTT.

V is TRBV5-5 and J is TRBJ2-1, with 8 bases matching TRBD1. The CDR3 consists of 14 residues. CDR1 is SGHKS, CDR2 YYEKEE, per germline (reference sequence). With V trimmed by 5 bases and J by 10 bases, 11 bases remained unmatched. This chain's CDR3 is CASRTGVADYEQFF. The CDR3 nucleotides are TGTGCCAGCAGGACAGGGGTGGCGGACTACGAGCAGTTCTTC.

On this clonotype: A read error may account for a junction end that differs from germline. This sequence joins TRBV11-3 and TRBJ2-3, with 7 positions matching TRBD2. The CDR3 contains 15 residues. From germline, CDR1 is SGHNT and CDR2 YENEEA. The CDR3 reads CASSLGRLAENMQYF. For the CDR3, the DNA is TGTGCCAGCAGCTTGGGGCGACTAGCCGAAAACATGCAGTATTTC.

By share, this clonotype ranks as medium-sized. The chain couples TRBV7-2 to TRBJ1-2, with a tentative D call TRBD1 (5 bases). The CDR3 sequence is 13 residues long. Between the trimmed V and J ends, which lost 5 bases and 4 bases, there was a span of 11 bases. CDR1 is SGHTA and CDR2 is FQGNSA in the germline V gene. The CDR3 here is CASSRGPSYGYTF. In nucleotides, the CDR3 is TGTGCCAGCAGCCGGGGACCTAGCTATGGCTACACCTTC.

The chain links TRBV6-4 to TRBJ2-3; perhaps TRBD1 as D (5 bases). CDR1 is MRHNA and CDR2 is SNTAGT in the germline V gene. The CDR3 runs to 15 residues. V dropped 0 bases and J dropped 7 bases, with 14 bases sitting between them. As DNA, the CDR3 is TGTGCCAGCAGTGACTCCCTAGAAGGACATAATACGCAGTATTTT. This translates into CASSDSLEGHNTQYF.